This paragraph reports one T cell receptor beta chain. No antigen is known for it. No much larger clone is present one base from it, and per-base qualities are unavailable. Clipping removes 2 bases from V and 2 bases from J, with 9 as the unmatched junction base count. Per the germline V gene, ENHRY is the CDR1 and SYGVKD is the CDR2. The CDR3 measures 17 amino acids from cysteine to phenylalanine. Only CDR3 DNA is held: 51 bases, read in frame from base 1. This entry comes from a study of blood T cell repertoires in COVID-19 (dated by TCRdb to 2020 to 2021). Turning to the overall study: The collaborator samples originated in the United States, Italy and Spain and spanned the acute and convalescent phases of COVID-19. The prospective study material was composed of cDNA or gDNA derived from T cells, B-cell-depleted T cells, or PBMCs. Deeply sampled blood TCRbeta repertoires from subjects exposed to, actively infected with, or recovered from COVID-19 were included in the dataset. The repertoires were released in a freely available public database intended as a resource for research on the immune response to SARS-CoV-2. Samples were obtained from the ongoing ImmuneRACE study (first 160 participants) and from 1,254 subjects provided by 6 global collaborators. The sample metadata nearly always contained a de-identified subject ID, COVID-19 status, age in years and sex. HLA class I and class II types, where available, came from metadata supplied by the sample provider rather than from assay-based typing.

General study outcomes and caveats: The amount of clinical and demographic metadata varied by source and participant and was provided uncurated.

Participants in the prospective study were aged about 18 to 95 years, lived in approximately 26 United States geographic areas, and enrolled through a virtual design. Cohort assignment in the prospective study relied on participant-reported clinical history from a screening survey and a study questionnaire. In the prospective study, whole blood, serum and a nasopharyngeal or oropharyngeal swab were collected from each participant by mobile phlebotomists. Over a 2-month period, participants in the prospective study had the option of providing additional blood draws and questionnaires. Blood samples from the prospective study were shipped frozen or at room temperature prior to DNA extraction. TCRbeta CDR3 regions were amplified from genomic DNA using the immunoSEQ Assay, a bias-controlled multiplex PCR. The paper's processing steps were these. Within the assay, amplification of reference gene primers was used to estimate how many nucleated cells each sample contained. To quantify the absolute abundance of each unique TCRbeta CDR3 rearrangement, sequence reads were collapsed and filtered. For each sample, productive Simpson clonality was calculated as the square root of Simpson's diversity index across productive rearrangements. TCRdb stores this immuneACCESS table with in-frame sequences only. Part of the clones is absent; in the studies checked, under half of the shortfall reflects unresolved V genes, and no reason is known for the rest. The DNA gave D and trimming, while V, J and clone size come from that table. The sample table holds about 400,000 clones, of which 87% were seen once. In total, the top ten clones hold approximately 2% of the sample.

The receptor comes from a young woman with acute COVID-19. The specimen sequenced was PBMCs or T cells enriched from blood (not recorded which). The sequence links TRBV10-3 to TRBJ2-3, and 8 junctional nucleotides match TRBD2. The nucleotide sequence is TGTGCCATCAGTGAGCACAAACTAGCGGTGTTCACAGATACGCAGTATTTT. Protein translation: CAISEHKLAVFTDTQYF.